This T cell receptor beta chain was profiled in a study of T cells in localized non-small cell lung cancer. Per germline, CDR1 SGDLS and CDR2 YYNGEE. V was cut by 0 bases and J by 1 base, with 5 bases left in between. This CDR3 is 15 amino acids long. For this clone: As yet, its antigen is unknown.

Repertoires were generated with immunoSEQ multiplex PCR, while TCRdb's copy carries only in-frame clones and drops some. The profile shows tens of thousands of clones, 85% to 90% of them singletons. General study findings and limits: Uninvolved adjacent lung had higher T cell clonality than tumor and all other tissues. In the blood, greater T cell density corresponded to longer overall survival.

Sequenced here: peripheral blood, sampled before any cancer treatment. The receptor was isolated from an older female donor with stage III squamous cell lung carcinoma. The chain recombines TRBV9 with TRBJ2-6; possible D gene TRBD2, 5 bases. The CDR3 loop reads CASSVAGSGANVLTF. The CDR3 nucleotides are TGTGCCAGCAGCGTAGCGGGATCTGGGGCCAACGTCCTGACTTTC.